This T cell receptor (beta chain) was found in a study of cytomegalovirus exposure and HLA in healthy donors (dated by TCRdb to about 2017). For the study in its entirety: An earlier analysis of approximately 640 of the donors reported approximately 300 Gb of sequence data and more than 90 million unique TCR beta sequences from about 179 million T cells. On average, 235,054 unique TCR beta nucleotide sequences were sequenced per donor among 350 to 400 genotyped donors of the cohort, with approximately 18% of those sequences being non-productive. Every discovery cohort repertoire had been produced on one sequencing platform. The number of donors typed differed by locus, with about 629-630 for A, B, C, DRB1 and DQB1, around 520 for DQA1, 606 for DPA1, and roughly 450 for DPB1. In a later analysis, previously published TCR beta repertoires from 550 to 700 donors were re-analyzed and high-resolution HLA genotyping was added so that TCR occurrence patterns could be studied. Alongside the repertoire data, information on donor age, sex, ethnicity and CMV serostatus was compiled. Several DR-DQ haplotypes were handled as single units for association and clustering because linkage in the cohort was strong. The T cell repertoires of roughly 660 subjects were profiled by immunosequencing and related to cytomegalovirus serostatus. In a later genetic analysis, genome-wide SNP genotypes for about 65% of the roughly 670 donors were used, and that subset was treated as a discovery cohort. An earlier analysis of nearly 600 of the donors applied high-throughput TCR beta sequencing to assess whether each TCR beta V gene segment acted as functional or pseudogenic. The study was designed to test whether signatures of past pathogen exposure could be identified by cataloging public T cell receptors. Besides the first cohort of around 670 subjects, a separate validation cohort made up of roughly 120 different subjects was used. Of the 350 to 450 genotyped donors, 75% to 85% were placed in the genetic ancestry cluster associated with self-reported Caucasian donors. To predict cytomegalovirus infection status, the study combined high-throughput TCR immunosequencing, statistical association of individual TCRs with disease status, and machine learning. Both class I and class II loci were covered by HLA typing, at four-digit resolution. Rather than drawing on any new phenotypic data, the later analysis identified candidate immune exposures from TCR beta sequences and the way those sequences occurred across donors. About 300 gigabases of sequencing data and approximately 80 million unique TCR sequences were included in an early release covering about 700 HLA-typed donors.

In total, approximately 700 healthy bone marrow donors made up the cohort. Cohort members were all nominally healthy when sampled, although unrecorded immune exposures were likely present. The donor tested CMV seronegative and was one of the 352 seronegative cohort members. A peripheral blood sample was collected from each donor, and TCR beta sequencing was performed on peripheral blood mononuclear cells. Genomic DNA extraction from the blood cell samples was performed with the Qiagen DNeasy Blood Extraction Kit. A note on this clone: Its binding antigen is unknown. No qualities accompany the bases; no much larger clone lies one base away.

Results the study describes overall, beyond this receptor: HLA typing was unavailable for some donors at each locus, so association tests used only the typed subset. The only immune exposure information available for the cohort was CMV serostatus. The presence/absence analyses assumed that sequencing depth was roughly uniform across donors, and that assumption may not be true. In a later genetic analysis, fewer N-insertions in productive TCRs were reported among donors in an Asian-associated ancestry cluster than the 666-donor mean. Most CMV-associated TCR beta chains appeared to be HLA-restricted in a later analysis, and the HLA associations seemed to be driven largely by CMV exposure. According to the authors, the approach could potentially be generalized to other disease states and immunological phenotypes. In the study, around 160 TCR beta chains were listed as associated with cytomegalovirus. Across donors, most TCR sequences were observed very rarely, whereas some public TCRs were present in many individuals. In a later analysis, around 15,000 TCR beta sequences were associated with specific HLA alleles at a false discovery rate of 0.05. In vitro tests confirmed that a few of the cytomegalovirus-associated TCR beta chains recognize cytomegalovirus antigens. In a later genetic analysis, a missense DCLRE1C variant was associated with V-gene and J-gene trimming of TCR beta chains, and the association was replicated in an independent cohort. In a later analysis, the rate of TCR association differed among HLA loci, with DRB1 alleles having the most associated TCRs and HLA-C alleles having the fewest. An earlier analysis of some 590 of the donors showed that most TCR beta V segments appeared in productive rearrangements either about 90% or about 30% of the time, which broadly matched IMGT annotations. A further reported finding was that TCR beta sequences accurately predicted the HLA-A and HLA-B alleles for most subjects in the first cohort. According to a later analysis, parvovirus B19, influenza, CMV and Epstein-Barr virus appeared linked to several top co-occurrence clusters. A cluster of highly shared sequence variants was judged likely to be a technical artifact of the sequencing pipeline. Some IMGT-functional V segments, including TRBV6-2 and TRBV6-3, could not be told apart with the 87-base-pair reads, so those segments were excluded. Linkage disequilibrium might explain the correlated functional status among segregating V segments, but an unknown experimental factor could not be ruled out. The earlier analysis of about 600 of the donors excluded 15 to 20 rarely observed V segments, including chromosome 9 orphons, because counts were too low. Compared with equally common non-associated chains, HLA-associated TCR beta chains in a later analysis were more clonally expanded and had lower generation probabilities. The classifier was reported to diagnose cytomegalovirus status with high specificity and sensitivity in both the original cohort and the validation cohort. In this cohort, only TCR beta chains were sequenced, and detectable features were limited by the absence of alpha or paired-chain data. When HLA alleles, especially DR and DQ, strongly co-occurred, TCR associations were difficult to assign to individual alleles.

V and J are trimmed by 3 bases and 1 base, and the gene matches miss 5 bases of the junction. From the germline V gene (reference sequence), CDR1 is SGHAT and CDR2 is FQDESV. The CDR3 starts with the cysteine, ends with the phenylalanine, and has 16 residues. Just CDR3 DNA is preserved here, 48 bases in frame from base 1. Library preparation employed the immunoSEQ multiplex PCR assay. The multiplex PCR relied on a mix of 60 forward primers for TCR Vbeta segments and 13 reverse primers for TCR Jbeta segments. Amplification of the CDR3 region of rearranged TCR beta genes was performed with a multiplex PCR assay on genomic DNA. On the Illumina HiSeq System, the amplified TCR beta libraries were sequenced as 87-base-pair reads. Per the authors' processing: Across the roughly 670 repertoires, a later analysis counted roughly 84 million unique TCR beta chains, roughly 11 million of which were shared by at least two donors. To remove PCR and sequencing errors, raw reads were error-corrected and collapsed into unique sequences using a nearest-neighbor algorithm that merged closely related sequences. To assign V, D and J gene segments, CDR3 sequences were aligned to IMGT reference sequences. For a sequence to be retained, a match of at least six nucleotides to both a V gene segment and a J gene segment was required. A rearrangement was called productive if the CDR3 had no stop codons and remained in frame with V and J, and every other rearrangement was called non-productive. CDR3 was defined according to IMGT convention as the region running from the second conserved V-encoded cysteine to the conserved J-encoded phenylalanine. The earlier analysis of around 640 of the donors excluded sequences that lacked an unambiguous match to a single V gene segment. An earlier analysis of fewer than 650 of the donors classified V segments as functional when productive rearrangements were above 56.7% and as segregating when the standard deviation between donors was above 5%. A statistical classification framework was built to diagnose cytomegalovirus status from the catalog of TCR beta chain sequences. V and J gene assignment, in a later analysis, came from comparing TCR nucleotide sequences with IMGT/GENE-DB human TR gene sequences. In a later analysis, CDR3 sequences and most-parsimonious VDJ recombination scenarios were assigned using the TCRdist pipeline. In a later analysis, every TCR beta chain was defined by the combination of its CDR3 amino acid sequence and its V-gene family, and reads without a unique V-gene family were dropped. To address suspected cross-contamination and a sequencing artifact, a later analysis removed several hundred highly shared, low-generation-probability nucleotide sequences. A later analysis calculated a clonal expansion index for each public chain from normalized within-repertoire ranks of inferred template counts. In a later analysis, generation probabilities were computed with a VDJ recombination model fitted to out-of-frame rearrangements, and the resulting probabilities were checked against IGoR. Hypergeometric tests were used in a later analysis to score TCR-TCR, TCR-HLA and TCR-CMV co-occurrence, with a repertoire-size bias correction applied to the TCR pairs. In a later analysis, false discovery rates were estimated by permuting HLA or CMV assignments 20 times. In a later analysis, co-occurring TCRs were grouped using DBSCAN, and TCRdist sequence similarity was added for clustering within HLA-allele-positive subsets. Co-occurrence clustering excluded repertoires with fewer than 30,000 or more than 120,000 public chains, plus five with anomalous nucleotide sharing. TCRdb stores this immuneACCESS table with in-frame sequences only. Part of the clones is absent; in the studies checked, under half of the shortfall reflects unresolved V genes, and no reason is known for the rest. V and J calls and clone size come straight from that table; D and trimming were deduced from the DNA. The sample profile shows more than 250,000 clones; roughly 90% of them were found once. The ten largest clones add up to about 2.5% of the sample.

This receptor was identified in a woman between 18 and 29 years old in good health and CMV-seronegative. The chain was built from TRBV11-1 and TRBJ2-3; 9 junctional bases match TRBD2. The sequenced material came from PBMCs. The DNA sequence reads TGTGCCAGCAGCTTGACTAGCGGATACCGCACAGATACGCAGTATTTT. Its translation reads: CASSLTSGYRTDTQYF.